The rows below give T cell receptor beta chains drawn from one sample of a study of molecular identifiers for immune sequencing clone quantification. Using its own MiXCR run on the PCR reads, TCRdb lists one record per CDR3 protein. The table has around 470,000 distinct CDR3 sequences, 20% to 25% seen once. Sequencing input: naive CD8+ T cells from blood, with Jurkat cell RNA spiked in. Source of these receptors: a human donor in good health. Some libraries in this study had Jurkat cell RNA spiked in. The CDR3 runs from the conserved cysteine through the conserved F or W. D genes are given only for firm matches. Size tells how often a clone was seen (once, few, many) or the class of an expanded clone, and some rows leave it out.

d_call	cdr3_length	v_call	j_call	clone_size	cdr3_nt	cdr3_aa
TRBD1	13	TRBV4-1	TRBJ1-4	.	TGCGCCAGCAGCTTGCCGGGACAGGGGGAACTGTTTTTT	CASSLPGQGELFF
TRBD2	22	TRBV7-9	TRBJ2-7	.	TGTGCCAGCAGCTTAGCGCTAACTAGCGGGAGGGCCGGAGGGCAAATCGCGGGGGAGCAGTACTTC	CASSLALTSGRAGGQIAGEQYF
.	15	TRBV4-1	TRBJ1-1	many	TGCGCCAGCAGCCAAGGGGCCCTGGGTAGCACTGAAGCTTTCTTT	CASSQGALGSTEAFF
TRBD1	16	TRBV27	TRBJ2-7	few	TGTGCCAGCAGTCCGGGACAGGCCTATACCCCCTACGAGCAGTACTTC	CASSPGQAYTPYEQYF
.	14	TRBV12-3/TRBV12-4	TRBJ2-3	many	TGTGCCAGCAGTTCTATGGGTCCCACAGATACGCAGTATTTT	CASSSMGPTDTQYF
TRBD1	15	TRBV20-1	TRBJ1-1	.	TGCAGTGCTAGTACGCAGGGGGCTAGGACGCCTGAAGCTTTCTTT	CSASTQGARTPEAFF
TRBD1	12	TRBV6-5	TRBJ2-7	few	TGTGCCAGTGGGGACAGGGGCTACGAGCAGTACTTC	CASGDRGYEQYF
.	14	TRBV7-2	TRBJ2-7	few	TGTGCCAGCAGCTTAACGACAGATACGTACGAGCAGTACTTC	CASSLTTDTYEQYF
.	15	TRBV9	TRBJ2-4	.	TGTGCCAGCAGCGTAGCATGGGGTTCCAAAAACATTCAGTACTTC	CASSVAWGSKNIQYF
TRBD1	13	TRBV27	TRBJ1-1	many	TGTGCCAGCAGTTTTCCCGGACAGGGGGAAGCTTTCTTT	CASSFPGQGEAFF
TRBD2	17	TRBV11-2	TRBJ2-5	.	TGTGCCAGCAGCTCCACCCAGACTAGCGGGAGCGGGGAGACCCAGTACTTC	CASSSTQTSGSGETQYF
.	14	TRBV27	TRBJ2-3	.	TGTGCCAGCAGTTTCGCGGGGTTCACAGATACGCAGTATTTT	CASSFAGFTDTQYF